This TCR beta chain was profiled in a study of control samples from healthy donors and cancer patients. The assay was immunoSEQ multiplex PCR, and TCRdb's table has in-frame clones only and misses some. The sample holds fewer than 250,000 clones; roughly nine tenths are singletons and the top ten take less than 2%. V lost 5 bases and J lost 8, with 16 bases in between. Germline CDR1 MNHEY, CDR2 SVGAGI. The CDR3 loop spans 14 amino acids. Sequencing was carried out using blood. The chain links TRBV6-5 to TRBJ1-3; tentative D call: TRBD1 (6 bases). The clonotype comes from a man under 40 in good health. CDR3: CASSPQGRRHTIYF. Here the CDR3 DNA reads TGTGCCAGCAGTCCACAGGGTCGACGACACACCATATATTTT.